A selection of T cell receptor beta chains follows, all from one sample in a study of beta chain features in type 1 diabetes. Assay used: immunoSEQ multiplex PCR; TCRdb lists only in-frame clones, some missing. The data contain hundreds of thousands of clones, 10% to 12% of them singletons. The sample comprised naive CD4+ T cells from blood. These receptors came from a woman aged 18-30 years in good health. The CDR3 runs from the conserved cysteine through the conserved F or W. A D gene is named only where the DNA matches it firmly. Not every row has a clone size; where given, it reads once, few, many or a size class.

-	TRBV15	-	TRBJ2-5	TGTGCCACCAGCAGACCAGGGGATGCCTGGGAGACCCAGTACTTC	CATSRPGDAWETQYF
TRBD1	TRBV30	few	TRBJ1-5	TGTGCCTGGAGTGTGTCTGGGAGGGGGCATCATCAGCCCCAGCATTTT	CAWSVSGRGHHQPQHF
-	TRBV5-4	-	TRBJ2-3	TGTGCCAGCAGCCCACAGGGATACACAGATACGCAGTATTTT	CASSPQGYTDTQYF
-	TRBV5-4	-	TRBJ1-1	TGTGCCAGCAGCTCCCCCCTCGGGAACCGGGGGGGCACTGAAGCTTTCTTT	CASSSPLGNRGGTEAFF
-	TRBV11-3	few	TRBJ2-2	TGTGCCAGCAGCTCCACCGGGGAGCTGTTTTTT	CASSSTGELFF
TRBD2	TRBV4-3	-	TRBJ2-7	TGCGCCAGCAGCCAAGGACTAGCGGGACCCTACGAGCAGTACTTC	CASSQGLAGPYEQYF
TRBD2	TRBV5-4	-	TRBJ2-3	TGTGCCAACGGCCCCCGGGGGGGCACAGATACGCAGTATTTT	CANGPRGGTDTQYF
-	TRBV11-2	-	TRBJ2-1	TGTGCCAGCAGCTTACTCCGGGACACCAAGCAGTTCTTC	CASSLLRDTKQFF
-	TRBV7-2	few	TRBJ2-5	TGTGCCAGCAGCTTCGCCACTCTGGAGACCCAGTACTTC	CASSFATLETQYF
-	TRBV7-9	-	TRBJ1-2	TGTGCCAGCAGCCCAGTGACGGGGGCCCCCAACTATGGCTACACCTTC	CASSPVTGAPNYGYTF
-	TRBV28	-	TRBJ1-5	TGTGCCAGCAGTTCTGACAGGCTCAATCAGCCCCAGCATTTT	CASSSDRLNQPQHF
-	TRBV11-1	-	TRBJ2-7	TGTGCCAGCAGCCAGGGTCGCTACGAGCAGTACTTC	CASSQGRYEQYF
-	TRBV4-3	-	TRBJ2-3	TGCGCCAGCAGCCCCAGGACAGACACAGATACGCAGTATTTT	CASSPRTDTDTQYF
TRBD2	TRBV7-2	few	TRBJ2-5	TGTGCCAGCAGCTCCCGGACTAGCGGGGTCGAGACCCAGTACTTC	CASSSRTSGVETQYF
-	TRBV4-1	few	TRBJ2-3	TGCGCCAGCAGCCTCAGCTTCACGGGCACAGATACGCAGTATTTT	CASSLSFTGTDTQYF
TRBD1	TRBV2	-	TRBJ1-5	TGTGCCAGCAGTTATCAGACAGGGAATCAGCCCCAGCATTTT	CASSYQTGNQPQHF
-	TRBV5-1	few	TRBJ2-5	TGCGCCAGCAGCTTTGGAGTTGGATACCGAGAGGGCCAAGAGACCCAGTACTTC	CASSFGVGYREGQETQYF
-	TRBV2	few	TRBJ2-1	TGTGCCAGCGCTAGGACCGGCTCCTACAATGAGCAGTTCTTC	CASARTGSYNEQFF
-	TRBV4-1	-	TRBJ1-4	TGCGCCAGCAGCCAAGGGGGTACTAATGAAAAACTGTTTTTT	CASSQGGTNEKLFF
TRBD2	TRBV28	-	TRBJ2-1	TGTGCCAGCAGTTTAGTTGGGACTAAGCAGTTCTTC	CASSLVGTKQFF
-	TRBV19	-	TRBJ2-5	TGTGCCAGTACTCAGACAGACTTCGGGACCCAGTACTTC	CASTQTDFGTQYF
TRBD2	TRBV28	-	TRBJ2-1	TGTGCCAGCCTAGCGGGGGGCTACAATGAGCAGTTCTTC	CASLAGGYNEQFF
-	TRBV21-1	few	TRBJ2-3	TGTGCCAGCAGCAATCCTGGACTAAGGGGCACAGATACGCAGTATTTT	CASSNPGLRGTDTQYF
-	TRBV7-9	few	TRBJ2-7	TGTGCCAGCAGTCCTACTAGTTCCTACGAGCAGTACTTC	CASSPTSSYEQYF
TRBD1	TRBV27	-	TRBJ2-7	TGTGCCAGCAGTCGACAGGGGAACGAGCAGTACTTC	CASSRQGNEQYF
-	TRBV4-1	few	TRBJ1-1	TGCGCCAGCAGCCAAGGAAGGCGGGCTTTCTTT	CASSQGRRAFF
-	TRBV5-1	few	TRBJ2-5	TGCGCCAGCAGCTCCTCGACAACCCAAGAGACCCAGTACTTC	CASSSSTTQETQYF